Presented here are 27 T cell receptor beta chains from one specimen sequenced in a study of neurological immune-mediated disorders. TCRdb re-called the 5' RACE reads with MiXCR, one entry per CDR3 protein. In the table there are over 50,000 distinct CDR3 sequences, 3% to 3.5% of which are singletons. The specimen sequenced was PBMCs. The origin of the receptors is a man aged 40-55 years with multiple sclerosis.

This clonotype was picked up many times. The V and J genes are TRBV7-2 and TRBJ1-5; D is unclear. CDR1 SGHTA and CDR2 FQGNSA come from the germline V gene. Trimming removed 3 bases from V and 6 bases from J, with 6 bases in between. The CDR3 runs to 12 residues. This chain's CDR3 is CASSFPGQPQHF. CDR3 coding DNA: TGTGCCAGCAGCTTCCCGGGTCAGCCCCAGCATTTT.

The sample holds many counts of this clonotype. This CDR3 is CASSLRGYETQYF. The CDR3 region has the DNA TGTGCCAGCAGCTTAAGAGGGTACGAGACCCAGTACTTC. The chain is built from TRBV7-9 and TRBJ2-5; the D gene is possibly TRBD2 (5 bases). Trimming took off 2 bases at V and 5 bases at J, with 9 bases between the two ends. This CDR3 spans 13 amino acids. The germline gives CDR1 SEHNR, CDR2 FQNEAQ (reference sequence).

This clonotype was recorded many times. The rearrangement joins TRBV20-1 to TRBJ2-1, with TRBD1 identical over 9 bases. The CDR3 totals 15 residues. The trim removed 5 bases at V and 8 bases at J, leaving 13 bases unmatched. CDR1 is DFQATT and CDR2 is SNEGSKA in the germline V gene (reference sequence). CDR3 in DNA: TGCAGTGCTCATGTGGCTACAGGGGGCTCGGATGAGCAGTTCTTC. Protein sequence: CSAHVATGGSDEQFF.

This clonotype was picked up many times. This chain joins TRBV2 and TRBJ1-1; a possible D gene is TRBD1 (6 bases). Germline V gene data show CDR1 as SNHLY and CDR2 as FYNNEI. Trimming removed 1 base at V and 7 bases at J, with 7 bases between. This CDR3 has 12 residues. The CDR3 nucleotides are TGTGCCAGCAGTGAAGAGGGGGGTGAAGCTTTCTTT. Encoded protein: CASSEEGGEAFF.

This clonotype was seen many times. This rearrangement joins TRBV5-5 to TRBJ2-7; TRBD1 agrees at 9 bases. CDR1 SGHKS and CDR2 YYEKEE come from the germline V gene (reference sequence). V was pared by 4 bases and J by 3 bases, with 5 bases of the junction left unmatched. The CDR3 spans 14 residues. Here the CDR3 reads CASSPYRGLYEQYF. The CDR3 nucleotides are TGTGCCAGCAGCCCGTACAGGGGGCTCTACGAGCAGTACTTC.

This clonotype was picked up many times. V is TRBV5-1 and J is TRBJ2-6; D is unresolved. Trimming took off 0 bases at V and 3 bases at J, with 10 bases between the two ends. CDR3 length: 16 amino acids. Germline CDR1 and CDR2: SGHRS and YFSETQ. CDR3 nucleotide sequence: TGCGCCAGCAGCTTGGCCCTGGGAAGTGGGGCCAACGTCCTGACTTTC. As protein: CASSLALGSGANVLTF.

At least ten counts were recorded for this clonotype. V is TRBV4-2 and J is TRBJ2-1, with 7 bases identical to TRBD2. V dropped 2 bases and J dropped 7; count of bases not matched to a gene: 11. The CDR3 consists of 16 residues. Germline-derived CDR1 and CDR2 are LGHNA and YNFKEQ. The CDR3: CASSQMSGVQRNEQFF. DNA for the CDR3: TGTGCCAGCAGCCAAATGAGCGGGGTCCAAAGGAATGAGCAGTTCTTC.

This clonotype was seen ten or more times. The rearrangement links TRBV29-1 to TRBJ2-4, with 8 bases aligning to TRBD1. CDR3 size: 13 residues. Germline CDR1 reads SQVTM; CDR2 reads ANQGSEA. V lost 6 bases, J lost 2 bases, and 3 bases stayed unmatched. The CDR3: CSVQGATKNIQYF. The CDR3 DNA reads as TGCAGCGTCCAGGGGGCTACCAAAAACATTCAGTACTTC.

This clonotype was picked up many times. The CDR3 DNA follows: TGTGCCATCACCGGACAGATGTCGACTGAAGCTTTCTTT. Its translation is CAITGQMSTEAFF. This chain connects TRBV10-3 to TRBJ1-1, with TRBD1 as a possible D gene (6 bases). The length of the CDR3 is 13 residues. Germline V gives CDR1 ENHRY, CDR2 SYGVKD. The ends were cut back, 7 bases at V and 5 bases at J, with 14 bases in the middle.

In its sample, this clonotype was seen many times. V usage is TRBV10-3 and J usage is TRBJ2-6, with TRBD1 as a possible D gene (5 bases). V lost 0 bases and J lost 0, with 9 bases in between. Germline CDR1 is ENHRY and CDR2 is SYGVKD. CDR3 size: 17 residues. The chain's CDR3 is CAISESGLSSGANVLTF. CDR3 nucleotides: TGTGCCATCAGTGAGTCGGGGCTAAGCTCTGGGGCCAACGTCCTGACTTTC.

This chain joins TRBV7-9 and TRBJ1-1, with D uncertain. The germline gives CDR1 SEHNR, CDR2 FQNEAQ (reference sequence). The CDR3 totals 12 residues. V was shortened by 5 bases and J by 11 bases, with 15 bases between the two germline ends. The CDR3 spells CASSIGSSEAFF. The CDR3 DNA follows: TGTGCCAGCAGCATCGGATCCTCAGAGGCTTTCTTT.

This clonotype was counted only a few times. The V call is TRBV4-1, the J call TRBJ2-5; 8 bases map to TRBD2. Germline-derived CDR1 and CDR2 are MGHRA and YSYEKL. Trimming cost V 3 bases and J 6 bases; bases outside gene matches: 12. The CDR3 runs to 16 residues. Here the CDR3 DNA reads TGCGCCAGCAGCCAGGGGTTCGGGGGGGCGGTTAAGACCCAGTACTTC. Amino acid sequence: CASSQGFGGAVKTQYF.

At least ten counts were recorded for this clonotype. The rearrangement links TRBV7-3 to TRBJ2-3; possibly TRBD1 or TRBD2 for D (6 bases each). The V end was cut by 3 bases, the J end by 5 bases, with 15 bases between. CDR1 SGHTA and CDR2 FQGTGA come from the germline V gene. CDR3 length: 15 amino acids. The CDR3 DNA sequence: TGTGCCAGCAGCTTCTATCGGGGGCGCGGAGATACGCAGTATTTT. It translates to CASSFYRGRGDTQYF.

This clonotype has at least ten counts. Compared with germline, one end of the junction differs, possibly owing to a read error. The gene calls are TRBV18 and TRBJ1-4; the D gene is possibly TRBD1 (6 bases). The CDR3 runs 14 residues. Germline values: CDR1 KGHSH, CDR2 LQKENI. The CDR3 loop is CASSPGTTNEKLFF. The CDR3 bases are TGTGCCAGCTCACCCGGGACAACAAATGAAAAACTGTTTTTT.

This clonotype was detected ten times or more. The chain couples TRBV25-1 to TRBJ2-3, with 9 bases identical to TRBD2. Germline V gene sequence: CDR1 MGHDK, CDR2 SYGVNS. The CDR3 extends over 16 amino acids. V was pared by 6 bases and J by 4 bases, with 11 bases of the junction left unmatched. The CDR3 DNA follows: TGTGCCAGCAGCTCCCCTCGCGGGGGGGAGGCAGATACGCAGTATTTT. It encodes CASSSPRGGEADTQYF.

This clonotype was detected many times. The gene calls are TRBV6-8 and TRBJ2-7; D ambiguous. V shed 3 bases and J shed 2 bases, with 17 bases lying between them. Germline V gene lookup returns CDR1 MNHGY and CDR2 SAAAGT. CDR3 length: 16 residues. The CDR3 is CASSYSDGPETYEQYF. The CDR3 bases are TGTGCCAGCAGTTATTCCGACGGCCCCGAGACCTACGAGCAGTACTTC.

With regard to this clonotype: Because the CDR3 is missing its conserved closing phenylalanine or tryptophan, this is likely a read error. CDR3 nucleotides: TGTGCCTGGAATAGGGGGGCAAGAGGAGAGACCCAGTACAAC. It is translated as CAWNRGARGETQYN. The rearrangement uses TRBV30 and TRBJ2-5, with D perhaps being TRBD1 or TRBD2 (6 bases each). The V end was cut by 4 bases, the J end by 4 bases, with 16 bases between. This CDR3 region has 14 residues. Germline-derived CDR1 and CDR2 are GTSNPN and SVGIG (reference sequence).

This clonotype was seen many times. The chain employs TRBV5-1 and TRBJ1-4; D not certain. V lost 4 bases and J 6 bases, leaving 10 bases between the germline ends. The V gene's germline CDR1 is SGHRS and CDR2 YFSETQ. This CDR3 contains 13 residues. Written as DNA, the CDR3 is TGCGCCAGCAGCCTACAATTCGATGAAAAACTGTTTTTT. Its protein is CASSLQFDEKLFF.

This clonotype was observed many times. The J gene is TRBJ2-4, the V gene TRBV5-1, with D perhaps matching TRBD2 (5 bases). CDR1 and CDR2 from the germline V gene are SGHRS and YFSETQ. This CDR3 has 16 residues. The ends were cut back, 0 bases at V and 1 base at J, with 11 bases in the middle. The CDR3 DNA reads TGCGCCAGCAGCTTGGAGCCGGGAACGGCCAAAAACATTCAGTACTTC. This gives the protein CASSLEPGTAKNIQYF.

On this clonotype: This may be a read error: a much more frequent sequence differs by one nucleotide. This sequence joins TRBV5-6 and TRBJ2-7, with D possibly called TRBD1 or TRBD2 (5 bases each). Trimming cost V 0 bases and J 5 bases, with 15 bases left between them. Germline V gene data show CDR1 as SGHDT and CDR2 as YYEEEE. The CDR3 sequence is 15 residues long. DNA of the CDR3: TGTGCCAGCAGCTTGGGGGGACGGACTCCTAACGAGCAGTACTTC. This codes for CASSLGGRTPNEQYF.

This clonotype was seen at least ten times. The chain employs TRBV7-2 and TRBJ2-2; 8 bases are a match to TRBD1. The CDR3 spans 16 residues. V lost 5 bases, J lost 7 bases, and 12 bases stayed unmatched. The germline V gene has CDR1 SGHTA and CDR2 FQGNSA. CDR3 sequence (DNA): TGTGCCAGCAGCCGGCGGACAGGGAAGTATCGCGGGGAGCTGTTTTTT. Protein sequence: CASSRRTGKYRGELFF.

This clonotype was seen many times. CDR3 sequence: CASSPGTGGEQYF. The CDR3 bases are TGTGCCAGCAGCCCCGGGACAGGGGGCGAGCAGTACTTC. The V and J genes are TRBV11-1 and TRBJ2-7; 11 bases line up with TRBD1. The germline V gene has CDR1 SGHAT and CDR2 FQDESV (reference sequence). The length of the CDR3 is 13 residues. Trimming removed 5 bases from V and 6 bases from J; junction bases left unmatched: 3.

This clonotype was seen many times. This chain uses TRBV5-1 with TRBJ2-2; D unclear. Germline-derived CDR1 and CDR2 are SGHRS and YFSETQ. V lost 6 bases and J 1 base, leaving 10 bases between the germline ends. The CDR3 runs 14 residues. The CDR3 loop reads CASKRTENTGELFF. CDR3 sequence (DNA): TGCGCCAGCAAACGGACGGAGAACACCGGGGAGCTGTTTTTT.

This clonotype was counted between two and nine times. The V gene is TRBV20-1, the J gene TRBJ1-5, with a tentative D call TRBD1 (6 bases). With 5 bases removed from V and 2 bases from J, the gap between germline ends came to 13 bases. From germline, CDR1 is DFQATT and CDR2 SNEGSKA (reference sequence). This CDR3 spans 14 amino acids. The CDR3 DNA sequence: TGCAGTGCTGATAGGGGGGGCCGCAATCAGCCCCAGCATTTT. It codes for CSADRGGRNQPQHF.

This clonotype showed up many times. The V call is TRBV4-1, the J call TRBJ2-1; 8 bases are shared with TRBD2. Germline CDR1 is MGHRA and CDR2 is YSYEKL. The CDR3 totals 16 residues. Trimming removed 6 bases from V and 0 bases from J; junction bases left unmatched: 7. CDR3: CASRDYGGASYNEQFF. DNA of the CDR3: TGCGCCAGCAGAGACTACGGGGGGGCCTCCTACAATGAGCAGTTCTTC.

In the case of this clonotype: This may stem from a read error, because a much larger clone lies one nucleotide away. V usage is TRBV19 and J usage is TRBJ2-3; 10 bases align to TRBD2. Germline trimming cut 11 bases from V and 7 bases from J; bases unmatched to any gene: 9. This CDR3 has 13 amino acids. The germline V gene encodes CDR1 LNHDA and CDR2 SQIVND (reference sequence). The CDR3 sequence is CAVKRGGTYTQYF. In DNA form, the CDR3 reads TGTGCCGTCAAGCGGGGGGGAACATATACGCAGTATTTT.

This clonotype was seen repeatedly, ten times or more. This chain connects TRBV7-2 to TRBJ1-1; the D gene is possibly TRBD1 (5 bases). Germline values: CDR1 SGHTA, CDR2 FQGNSA. V was shortened by 3 bases and J by 5 bases, with 10 bases between the two germline ends. The CDR3 contains 13 residues. CDR3 sequence (DNA): TGTGCCAGCAGCTTGGCAGGGCGAACTGAAGCTTTCTTT. This codes for CASSLAGRTEAFF.